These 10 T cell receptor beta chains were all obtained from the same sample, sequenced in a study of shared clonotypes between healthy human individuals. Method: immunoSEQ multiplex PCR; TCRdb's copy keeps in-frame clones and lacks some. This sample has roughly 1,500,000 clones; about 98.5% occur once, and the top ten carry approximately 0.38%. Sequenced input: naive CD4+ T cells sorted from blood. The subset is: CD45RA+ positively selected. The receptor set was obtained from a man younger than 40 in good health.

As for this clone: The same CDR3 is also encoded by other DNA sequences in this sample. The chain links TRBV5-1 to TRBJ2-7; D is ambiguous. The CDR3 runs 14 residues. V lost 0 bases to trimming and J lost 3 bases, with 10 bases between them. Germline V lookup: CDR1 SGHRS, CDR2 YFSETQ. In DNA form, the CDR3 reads TGCGCCAGCAGCTTGGTTGCAGGAAGCTACGAGCAGTACTTC. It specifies CASSLVAGSYEQYF.

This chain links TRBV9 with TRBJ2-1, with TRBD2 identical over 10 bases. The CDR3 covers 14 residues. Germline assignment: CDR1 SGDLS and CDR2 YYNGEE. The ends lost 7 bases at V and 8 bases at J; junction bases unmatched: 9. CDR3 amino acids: CASSSSSGSYEQFF. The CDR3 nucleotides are TGTGCCAGCTCTTCGTCTAGCGGGAGCTATGAGCAGTTCTTC.

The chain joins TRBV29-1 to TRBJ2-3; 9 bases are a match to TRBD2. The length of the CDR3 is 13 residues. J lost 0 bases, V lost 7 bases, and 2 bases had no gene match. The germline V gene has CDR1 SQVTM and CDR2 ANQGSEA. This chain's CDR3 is CSGGLASTDTQYF. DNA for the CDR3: TGCAGCGGGGGACTAGCTAGCACAGATACGCAGTATTTT.

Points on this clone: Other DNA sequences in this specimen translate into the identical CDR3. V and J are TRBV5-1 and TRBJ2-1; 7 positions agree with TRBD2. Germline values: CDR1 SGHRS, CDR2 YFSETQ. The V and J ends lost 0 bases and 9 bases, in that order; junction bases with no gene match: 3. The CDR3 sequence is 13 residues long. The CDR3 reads CASSLGGGGEQFF. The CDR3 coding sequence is TGCGCCAGCAGCTTGGGAGGCGGGGGTGAGCAGTTCTTC.

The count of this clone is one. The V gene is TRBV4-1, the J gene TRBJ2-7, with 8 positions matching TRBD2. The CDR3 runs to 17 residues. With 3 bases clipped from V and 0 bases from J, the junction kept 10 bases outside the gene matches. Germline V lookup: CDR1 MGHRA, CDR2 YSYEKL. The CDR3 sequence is CASSHGTRRTSSYEQYF. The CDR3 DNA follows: TGCGCCAGCAGCCATGGGACTAGGCGAACTAGCTCCTACGAGCAGTACTTC.

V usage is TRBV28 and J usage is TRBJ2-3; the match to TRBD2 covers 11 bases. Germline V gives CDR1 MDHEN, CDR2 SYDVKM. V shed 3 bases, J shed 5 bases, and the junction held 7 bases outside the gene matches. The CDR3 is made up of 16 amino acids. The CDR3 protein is CASSLGSGRVLDTQYF. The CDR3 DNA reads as TGTGCCAGCAGTTTGGGTAGCGGGAGGGTCTTAGATACGCAGTATTTT.

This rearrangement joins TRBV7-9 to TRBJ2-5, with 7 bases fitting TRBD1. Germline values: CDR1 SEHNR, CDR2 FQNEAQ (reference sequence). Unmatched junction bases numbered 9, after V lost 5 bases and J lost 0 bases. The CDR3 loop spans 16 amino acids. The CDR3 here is CASSADRSSYQETQYF. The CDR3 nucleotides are TGTGCCAGCAGCGCGGACAGGTCATCGTACCAAGAGACCCAGTACTTC.

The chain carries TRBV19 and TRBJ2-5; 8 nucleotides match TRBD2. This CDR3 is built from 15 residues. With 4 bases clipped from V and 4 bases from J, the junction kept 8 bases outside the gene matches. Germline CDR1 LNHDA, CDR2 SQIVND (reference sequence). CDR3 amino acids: CASSNSGRAIETQYF. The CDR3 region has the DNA TGTGCCAGTAGTAACTCCGGGAGGGCAATAGAGACCCAGTACTTC.

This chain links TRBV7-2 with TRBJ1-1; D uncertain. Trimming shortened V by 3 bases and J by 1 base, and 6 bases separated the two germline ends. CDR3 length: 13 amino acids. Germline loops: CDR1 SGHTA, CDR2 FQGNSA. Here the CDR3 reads CASSFGGNTEAFF. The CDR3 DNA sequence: TGTGCCAGCAGCTTTGGTGGGAACACTGAAGCTTTCTTT.

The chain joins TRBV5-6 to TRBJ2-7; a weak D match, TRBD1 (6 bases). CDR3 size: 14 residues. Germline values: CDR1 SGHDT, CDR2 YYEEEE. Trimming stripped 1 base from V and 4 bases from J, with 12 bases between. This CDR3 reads CASSLSGGRYEQYF. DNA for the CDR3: TGTGCCAGCAGCTTGAGTGGGGGCAGGTACGAGCAGTACTTC.